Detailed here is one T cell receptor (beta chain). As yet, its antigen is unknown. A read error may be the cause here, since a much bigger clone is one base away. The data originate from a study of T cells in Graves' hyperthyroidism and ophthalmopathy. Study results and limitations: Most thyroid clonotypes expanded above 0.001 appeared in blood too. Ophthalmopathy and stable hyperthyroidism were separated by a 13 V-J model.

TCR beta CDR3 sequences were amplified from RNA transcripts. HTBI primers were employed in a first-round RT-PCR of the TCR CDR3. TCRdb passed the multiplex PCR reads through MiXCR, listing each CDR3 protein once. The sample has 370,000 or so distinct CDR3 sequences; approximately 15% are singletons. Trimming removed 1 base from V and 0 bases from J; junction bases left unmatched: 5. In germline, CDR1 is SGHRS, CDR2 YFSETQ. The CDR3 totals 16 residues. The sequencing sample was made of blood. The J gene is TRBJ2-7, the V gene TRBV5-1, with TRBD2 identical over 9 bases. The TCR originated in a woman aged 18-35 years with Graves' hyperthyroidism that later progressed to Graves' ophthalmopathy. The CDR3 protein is CASSLRASGISYEQYF. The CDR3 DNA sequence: TGCGCCAGCAGCTTGAGAGCTAGCGGGATCTCCTACGAGCAGTACTTC.